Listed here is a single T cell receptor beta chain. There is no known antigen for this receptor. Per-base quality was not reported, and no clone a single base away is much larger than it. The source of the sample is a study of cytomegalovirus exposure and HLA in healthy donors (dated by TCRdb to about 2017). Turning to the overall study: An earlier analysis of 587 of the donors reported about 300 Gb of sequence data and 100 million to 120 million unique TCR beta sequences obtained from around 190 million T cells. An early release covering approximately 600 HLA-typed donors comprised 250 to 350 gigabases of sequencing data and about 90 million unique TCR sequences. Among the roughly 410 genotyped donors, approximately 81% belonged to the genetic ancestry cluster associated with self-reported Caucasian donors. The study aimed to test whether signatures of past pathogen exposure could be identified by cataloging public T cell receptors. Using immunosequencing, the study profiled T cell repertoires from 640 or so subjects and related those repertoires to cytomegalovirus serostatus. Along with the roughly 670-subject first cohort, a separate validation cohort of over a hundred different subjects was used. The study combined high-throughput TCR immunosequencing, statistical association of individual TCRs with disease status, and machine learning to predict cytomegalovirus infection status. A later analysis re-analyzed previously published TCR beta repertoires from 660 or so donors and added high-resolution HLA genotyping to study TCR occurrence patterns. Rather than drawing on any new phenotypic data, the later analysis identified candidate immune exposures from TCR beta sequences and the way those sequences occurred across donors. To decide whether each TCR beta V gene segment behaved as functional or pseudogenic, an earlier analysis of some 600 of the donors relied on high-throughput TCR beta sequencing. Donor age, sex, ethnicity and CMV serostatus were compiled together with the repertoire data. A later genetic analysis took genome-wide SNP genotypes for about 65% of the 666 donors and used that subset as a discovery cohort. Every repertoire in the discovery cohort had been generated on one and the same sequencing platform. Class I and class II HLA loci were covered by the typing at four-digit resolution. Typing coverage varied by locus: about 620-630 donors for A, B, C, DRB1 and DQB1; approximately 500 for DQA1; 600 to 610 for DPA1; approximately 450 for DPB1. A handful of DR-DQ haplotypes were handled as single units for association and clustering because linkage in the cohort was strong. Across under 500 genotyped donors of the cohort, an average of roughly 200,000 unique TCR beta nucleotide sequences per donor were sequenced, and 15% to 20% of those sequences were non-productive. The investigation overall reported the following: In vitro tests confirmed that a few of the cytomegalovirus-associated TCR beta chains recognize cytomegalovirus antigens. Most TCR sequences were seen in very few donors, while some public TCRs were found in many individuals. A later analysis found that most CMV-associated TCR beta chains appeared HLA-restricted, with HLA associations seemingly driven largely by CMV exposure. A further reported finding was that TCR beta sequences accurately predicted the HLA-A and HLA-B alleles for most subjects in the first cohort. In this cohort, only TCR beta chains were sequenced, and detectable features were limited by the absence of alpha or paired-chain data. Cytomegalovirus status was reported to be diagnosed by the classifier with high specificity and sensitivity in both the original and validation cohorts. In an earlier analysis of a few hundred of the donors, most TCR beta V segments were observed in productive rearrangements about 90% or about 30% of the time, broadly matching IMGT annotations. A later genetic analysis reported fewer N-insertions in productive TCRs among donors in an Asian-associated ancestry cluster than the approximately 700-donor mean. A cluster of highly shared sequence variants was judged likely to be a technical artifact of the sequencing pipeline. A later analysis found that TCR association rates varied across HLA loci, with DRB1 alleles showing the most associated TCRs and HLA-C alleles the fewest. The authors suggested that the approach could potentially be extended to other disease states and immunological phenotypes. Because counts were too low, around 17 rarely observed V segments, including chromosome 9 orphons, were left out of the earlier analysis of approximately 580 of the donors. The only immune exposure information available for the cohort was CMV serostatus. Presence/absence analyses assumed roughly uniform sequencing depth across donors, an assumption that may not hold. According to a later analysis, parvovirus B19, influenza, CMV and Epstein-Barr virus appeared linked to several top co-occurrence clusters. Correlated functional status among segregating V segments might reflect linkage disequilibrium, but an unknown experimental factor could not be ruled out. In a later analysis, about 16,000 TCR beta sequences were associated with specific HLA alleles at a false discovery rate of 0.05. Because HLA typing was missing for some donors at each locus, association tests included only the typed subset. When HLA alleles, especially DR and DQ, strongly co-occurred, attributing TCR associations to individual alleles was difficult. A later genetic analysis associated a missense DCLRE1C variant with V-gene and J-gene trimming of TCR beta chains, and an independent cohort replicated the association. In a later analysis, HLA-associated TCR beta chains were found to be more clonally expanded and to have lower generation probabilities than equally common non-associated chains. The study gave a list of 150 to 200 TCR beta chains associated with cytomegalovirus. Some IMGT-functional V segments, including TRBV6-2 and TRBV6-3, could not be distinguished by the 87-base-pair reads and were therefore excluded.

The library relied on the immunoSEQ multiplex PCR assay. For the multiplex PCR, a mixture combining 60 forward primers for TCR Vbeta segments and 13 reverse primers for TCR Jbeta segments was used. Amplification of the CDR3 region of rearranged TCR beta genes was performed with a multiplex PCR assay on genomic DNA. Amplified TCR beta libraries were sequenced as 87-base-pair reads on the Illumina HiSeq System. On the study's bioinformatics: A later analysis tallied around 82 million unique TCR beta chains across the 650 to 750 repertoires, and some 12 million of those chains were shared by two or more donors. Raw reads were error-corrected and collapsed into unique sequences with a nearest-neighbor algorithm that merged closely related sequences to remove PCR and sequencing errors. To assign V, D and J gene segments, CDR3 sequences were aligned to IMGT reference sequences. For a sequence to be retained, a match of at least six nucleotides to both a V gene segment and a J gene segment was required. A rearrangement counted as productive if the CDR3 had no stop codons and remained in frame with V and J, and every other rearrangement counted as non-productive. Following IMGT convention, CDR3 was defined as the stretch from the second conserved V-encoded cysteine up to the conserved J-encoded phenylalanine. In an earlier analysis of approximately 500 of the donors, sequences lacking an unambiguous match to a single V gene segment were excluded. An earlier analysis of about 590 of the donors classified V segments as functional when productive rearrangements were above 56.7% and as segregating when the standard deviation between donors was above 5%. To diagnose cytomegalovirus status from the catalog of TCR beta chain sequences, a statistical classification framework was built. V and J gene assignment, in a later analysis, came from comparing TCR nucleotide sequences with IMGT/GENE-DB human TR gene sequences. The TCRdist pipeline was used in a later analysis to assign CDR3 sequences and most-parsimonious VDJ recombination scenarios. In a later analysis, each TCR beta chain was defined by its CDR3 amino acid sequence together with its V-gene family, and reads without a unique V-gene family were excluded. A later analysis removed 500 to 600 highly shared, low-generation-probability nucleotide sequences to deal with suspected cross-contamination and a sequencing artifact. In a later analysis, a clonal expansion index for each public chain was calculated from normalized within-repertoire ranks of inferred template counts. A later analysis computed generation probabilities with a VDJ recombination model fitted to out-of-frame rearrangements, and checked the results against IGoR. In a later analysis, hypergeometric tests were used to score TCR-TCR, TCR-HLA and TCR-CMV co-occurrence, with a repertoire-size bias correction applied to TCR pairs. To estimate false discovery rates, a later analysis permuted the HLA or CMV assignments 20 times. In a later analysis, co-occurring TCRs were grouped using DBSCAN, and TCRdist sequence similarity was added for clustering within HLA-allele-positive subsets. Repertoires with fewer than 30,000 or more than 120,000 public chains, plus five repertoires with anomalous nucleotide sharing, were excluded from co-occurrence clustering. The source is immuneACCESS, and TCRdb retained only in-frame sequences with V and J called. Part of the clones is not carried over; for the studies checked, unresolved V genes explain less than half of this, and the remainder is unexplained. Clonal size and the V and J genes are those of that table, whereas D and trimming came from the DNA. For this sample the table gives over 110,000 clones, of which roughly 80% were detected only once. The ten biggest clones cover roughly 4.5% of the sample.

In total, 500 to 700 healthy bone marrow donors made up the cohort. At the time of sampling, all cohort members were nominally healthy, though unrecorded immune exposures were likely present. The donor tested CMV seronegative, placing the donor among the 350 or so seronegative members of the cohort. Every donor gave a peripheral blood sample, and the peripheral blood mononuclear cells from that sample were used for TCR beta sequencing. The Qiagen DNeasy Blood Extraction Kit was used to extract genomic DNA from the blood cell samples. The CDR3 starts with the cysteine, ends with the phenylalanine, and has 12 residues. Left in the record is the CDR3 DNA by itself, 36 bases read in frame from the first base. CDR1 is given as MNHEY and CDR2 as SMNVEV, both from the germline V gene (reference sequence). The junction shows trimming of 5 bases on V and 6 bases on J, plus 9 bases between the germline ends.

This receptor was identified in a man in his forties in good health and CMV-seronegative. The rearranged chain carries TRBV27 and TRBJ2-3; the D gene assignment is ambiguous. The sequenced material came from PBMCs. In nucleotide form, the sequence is TGTGCCAGCAGTCCGTGGCGGGATACGCAGTATTTT. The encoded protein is CASSPWRDTQYF.